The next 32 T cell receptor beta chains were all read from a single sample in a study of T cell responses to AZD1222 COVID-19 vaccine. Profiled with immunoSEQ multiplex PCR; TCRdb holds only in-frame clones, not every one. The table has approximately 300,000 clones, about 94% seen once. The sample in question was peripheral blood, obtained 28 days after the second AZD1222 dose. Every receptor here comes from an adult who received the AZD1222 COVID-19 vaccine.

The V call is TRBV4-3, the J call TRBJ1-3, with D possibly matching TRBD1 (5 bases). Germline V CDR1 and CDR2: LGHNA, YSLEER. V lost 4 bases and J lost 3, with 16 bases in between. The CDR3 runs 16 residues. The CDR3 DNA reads TGCGCCAGCAGCCTCGGCGGGGTAGGGGATGGAAACACCATATATTTT. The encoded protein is CASSLGGVGDGNTIYF.

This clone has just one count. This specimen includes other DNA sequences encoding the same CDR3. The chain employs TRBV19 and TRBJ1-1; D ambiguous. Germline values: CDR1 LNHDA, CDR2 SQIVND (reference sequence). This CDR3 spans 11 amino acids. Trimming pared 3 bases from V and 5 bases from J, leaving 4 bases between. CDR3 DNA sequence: TGTGCCAGTAGTATTGGAACTGAAGCTTTCTTT. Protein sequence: CASSIGTEAFF.

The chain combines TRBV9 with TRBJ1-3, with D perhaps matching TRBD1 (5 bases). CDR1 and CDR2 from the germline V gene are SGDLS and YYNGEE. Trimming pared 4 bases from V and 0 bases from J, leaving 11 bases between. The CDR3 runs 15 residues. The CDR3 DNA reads TGTGCCAGCAGCCCCGGGACGCACTCTGGAAACACCATATATTTT. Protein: CASSPGTHSGNTIYF.

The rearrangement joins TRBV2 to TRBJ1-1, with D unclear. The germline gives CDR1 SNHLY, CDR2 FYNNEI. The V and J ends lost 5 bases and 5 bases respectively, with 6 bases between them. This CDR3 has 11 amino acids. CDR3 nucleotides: TGTGCCAGCAGTTTTGGGACTGAAGCTTTCTTT. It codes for CASSFGTEAFF.

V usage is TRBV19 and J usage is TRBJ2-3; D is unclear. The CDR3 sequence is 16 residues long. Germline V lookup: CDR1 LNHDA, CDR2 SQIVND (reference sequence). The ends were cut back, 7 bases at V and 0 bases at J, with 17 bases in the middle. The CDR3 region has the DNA TGTGCCAGTACCCCGTGGCACCGTGCTAGCACAGATACGCAGTATTTT. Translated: CASTPWHRASTDTQYF.

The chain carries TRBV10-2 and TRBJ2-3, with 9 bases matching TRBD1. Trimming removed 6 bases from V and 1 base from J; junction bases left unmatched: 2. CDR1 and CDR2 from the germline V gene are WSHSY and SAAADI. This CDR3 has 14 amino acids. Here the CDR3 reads CASRQGAGTDTQYF. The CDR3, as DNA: TGCGCCAGCAGACAGGGGGCCGGCACAGATACGCAGTATTTT.

CDR3 DNA: TGTGCCAGCAGATCACAAGGAAACACCATATATTTT. Protein: CASRSQGNTIYF. The chain is built from TRBV12-3 or TRBV12-4 and TRBJ1-3; D remains ambiguous. The CDR3 runs 12 residues. V was trimmed by 6 bases and J by 4 bases, leaving 7 bases between them.

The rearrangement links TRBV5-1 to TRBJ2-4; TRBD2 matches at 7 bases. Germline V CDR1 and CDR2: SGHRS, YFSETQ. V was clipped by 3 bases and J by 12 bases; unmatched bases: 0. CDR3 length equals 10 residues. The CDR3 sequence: CASSWTSQYF. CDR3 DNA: TGCGCCAGCAGCTGGACTAGTCAGTACTTC.

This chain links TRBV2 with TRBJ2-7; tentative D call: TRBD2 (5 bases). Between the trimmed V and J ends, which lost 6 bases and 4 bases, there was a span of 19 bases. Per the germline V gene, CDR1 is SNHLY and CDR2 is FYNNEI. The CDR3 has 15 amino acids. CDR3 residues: CASSPRTAREYEQYF. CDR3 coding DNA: TGTGCCAGCAGCCCTCGGACTGCGAGGGAGTACGAGCAGTACTTC.

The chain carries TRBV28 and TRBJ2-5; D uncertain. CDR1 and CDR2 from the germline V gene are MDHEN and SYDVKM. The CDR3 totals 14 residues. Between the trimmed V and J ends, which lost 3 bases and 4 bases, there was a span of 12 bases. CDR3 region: CASSFTADPETQYF. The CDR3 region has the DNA TGTGCCAGCAGTTTTACGGCGGACCCAGAGACCCAGTACTTC.

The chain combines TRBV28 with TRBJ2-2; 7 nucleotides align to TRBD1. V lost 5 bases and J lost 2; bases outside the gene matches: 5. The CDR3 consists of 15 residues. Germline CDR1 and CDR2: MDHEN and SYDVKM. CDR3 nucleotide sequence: TGTGCCAGCAGTCGACAGGGTTCTAACACCGGGGAGCTGTTTTTT. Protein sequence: CASSRQGSNTGELFF.

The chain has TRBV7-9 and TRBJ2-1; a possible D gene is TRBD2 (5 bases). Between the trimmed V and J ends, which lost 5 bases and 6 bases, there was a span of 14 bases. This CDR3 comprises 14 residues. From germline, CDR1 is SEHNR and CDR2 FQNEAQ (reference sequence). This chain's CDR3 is CASSTEWLANEQFF. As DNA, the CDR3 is TGTGCCAGCAGCACAGAGTGGCTAGCCAATGAGCAGTTCTTC.

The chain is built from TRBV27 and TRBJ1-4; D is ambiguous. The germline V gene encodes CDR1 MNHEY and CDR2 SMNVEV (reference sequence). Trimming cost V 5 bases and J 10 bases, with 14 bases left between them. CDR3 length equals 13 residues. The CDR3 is CASSALGIGKLFF. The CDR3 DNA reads TGTGCCAGCAGTGCTTTGGGGATTGGAAAACTGTTTTTT. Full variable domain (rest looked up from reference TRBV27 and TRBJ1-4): EAQVTQNPRYLITVTGKKLTVTCSQNMNHEYMSWYRQDPGLGLRQIYYSMNVEVTDKGDVPEGYKVSRKEKRNFPLILESPSPNQTSLYFCASSALGIGKLFFGSGTQLSVL.

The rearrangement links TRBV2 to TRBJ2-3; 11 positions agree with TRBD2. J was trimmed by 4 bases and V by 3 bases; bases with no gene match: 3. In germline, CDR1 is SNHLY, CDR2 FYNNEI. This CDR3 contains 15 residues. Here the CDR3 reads CASSDLAGGSDTQYF. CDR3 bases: TGTGCCAGCAGTGATCTAGCGGGGGGATCAGATACGCAGTATTTT.

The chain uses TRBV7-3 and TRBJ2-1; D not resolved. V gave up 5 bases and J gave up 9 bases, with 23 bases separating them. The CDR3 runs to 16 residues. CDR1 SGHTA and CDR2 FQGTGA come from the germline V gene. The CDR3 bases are TGTGCCAGCAGCCCAAGACTCTGGGCCAGTCCTTTTGAGCAGTTCTTC. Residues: CASSPRLWASPFEQFF.

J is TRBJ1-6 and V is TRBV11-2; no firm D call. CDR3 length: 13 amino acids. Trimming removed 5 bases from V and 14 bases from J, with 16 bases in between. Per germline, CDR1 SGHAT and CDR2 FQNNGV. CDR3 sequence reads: CASSPEGKGALHF. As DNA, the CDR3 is TGTGCCAGCAGCCCTGAGGGCAAGGGAGCCCTCCACTTT.

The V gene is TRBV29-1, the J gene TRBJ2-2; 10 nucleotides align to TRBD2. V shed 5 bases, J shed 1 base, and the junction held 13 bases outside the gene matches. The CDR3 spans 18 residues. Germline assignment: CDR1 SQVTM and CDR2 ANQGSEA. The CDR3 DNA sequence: TGCAGCGTTAAGGGGGGTTTTAGCGGGAGGTTGAACACCGGGGAGCTGTTTTTT. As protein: CSVKGGFSGRLNTGELFF.

The CDR3 spells CASSSIITRLSTEAFF. DNA of the CDR3: TGTGCCAGCAGTTCTATAATAACGAGGCTGAGCACTGAAGCTTTCTTT. The chain employs TRBV6-5 and TRBJ1-1; D unresolved. Germline V CDR1 and CDR2: MNHEY, SVGAGI. This CDR3 contains 16 residues. V was pared by 4 bases and J by 4 bases, with 19 bases between.

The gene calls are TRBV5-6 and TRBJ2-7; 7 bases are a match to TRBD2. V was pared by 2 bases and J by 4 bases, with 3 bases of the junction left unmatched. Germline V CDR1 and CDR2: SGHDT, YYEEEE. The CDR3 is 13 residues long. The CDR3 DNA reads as TGTGCCAGCAGCTTCAAGGGAGGGTACGAGCAGTACTTC. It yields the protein CASSFKGGYEQYF.

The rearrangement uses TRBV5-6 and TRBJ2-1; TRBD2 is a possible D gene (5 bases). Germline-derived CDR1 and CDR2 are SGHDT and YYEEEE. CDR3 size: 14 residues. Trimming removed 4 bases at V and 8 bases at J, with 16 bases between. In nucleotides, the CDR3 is TGTGCCAGCAGCGCCGGAGGCCTAATCCATGAGCAGTTCTTC. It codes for CASSAGGLIHEQFF.

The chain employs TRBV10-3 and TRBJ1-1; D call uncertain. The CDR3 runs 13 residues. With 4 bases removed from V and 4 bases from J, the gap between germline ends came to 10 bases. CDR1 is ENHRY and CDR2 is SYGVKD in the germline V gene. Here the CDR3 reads CAISGPLGTEAFF. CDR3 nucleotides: TGTGCCATCAGTGGACCTCTGGGCACTGAAGCTTTCTTT.

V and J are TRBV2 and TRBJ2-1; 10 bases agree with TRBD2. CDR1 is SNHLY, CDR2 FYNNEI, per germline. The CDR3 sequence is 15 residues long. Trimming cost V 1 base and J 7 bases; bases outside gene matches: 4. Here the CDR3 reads CASSEGGTSVNEQFF. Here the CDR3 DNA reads TGTGCCAGCAGTGAAGGGGGGACTAGCGTTAATGAGCAGTTCTTC.

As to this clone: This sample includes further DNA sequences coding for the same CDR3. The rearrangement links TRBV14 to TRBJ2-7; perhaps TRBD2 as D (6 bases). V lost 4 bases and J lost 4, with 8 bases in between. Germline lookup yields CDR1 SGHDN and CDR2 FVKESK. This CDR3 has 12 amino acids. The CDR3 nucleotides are TGTGCCAGCAGCCCCGGGGGTTACGAGCAGTACTTC. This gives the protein CASSPGGYEQYF.

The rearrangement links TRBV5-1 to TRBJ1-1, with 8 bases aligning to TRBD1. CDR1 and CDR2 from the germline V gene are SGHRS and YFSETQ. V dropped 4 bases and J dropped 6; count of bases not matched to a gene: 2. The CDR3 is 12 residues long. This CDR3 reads CASSPGGPEAFF. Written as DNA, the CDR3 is TGCGCCAGCAGCCCAGGGGGCCCTGAAGCTTTCTTT.

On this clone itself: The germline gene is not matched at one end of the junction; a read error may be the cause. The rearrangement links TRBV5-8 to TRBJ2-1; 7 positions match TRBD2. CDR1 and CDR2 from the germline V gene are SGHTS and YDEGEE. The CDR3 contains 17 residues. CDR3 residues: CASNLVRGDRLRDEQFF. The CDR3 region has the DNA TGTGCCAGCAACTTGGTTCGGGGGGATCGGCTTAGGGATGAGCAGTTCTTC.

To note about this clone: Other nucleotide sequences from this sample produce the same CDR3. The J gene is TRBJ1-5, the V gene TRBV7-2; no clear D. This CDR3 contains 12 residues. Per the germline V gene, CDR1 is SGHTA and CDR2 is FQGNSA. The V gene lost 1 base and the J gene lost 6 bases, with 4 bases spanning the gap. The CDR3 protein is CASSLVGQPQHF. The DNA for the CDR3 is TGTGCCAGCAGCTTAGTAGGTCAGCCCCAGCATTTT.

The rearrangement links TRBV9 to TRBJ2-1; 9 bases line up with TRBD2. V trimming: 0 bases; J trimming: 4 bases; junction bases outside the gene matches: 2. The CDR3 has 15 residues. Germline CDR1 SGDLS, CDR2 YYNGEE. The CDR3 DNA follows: TGTGCCAGCAGCGTAGGCGGGAGGGAGTACAATGAGCAGTTCTTC. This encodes CASSVGGREYNEQFF. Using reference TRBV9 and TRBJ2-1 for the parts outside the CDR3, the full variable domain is DSGVTQTPKHLITATGQRVTLRCSPRSGDLSVYWYQQSLDQGLQFLIQYYNGEERAKGNILERFSAQQFPDLHSELNLSSLELGDSALYFCASSVGGREYNEQFFGPGTRLTVL.

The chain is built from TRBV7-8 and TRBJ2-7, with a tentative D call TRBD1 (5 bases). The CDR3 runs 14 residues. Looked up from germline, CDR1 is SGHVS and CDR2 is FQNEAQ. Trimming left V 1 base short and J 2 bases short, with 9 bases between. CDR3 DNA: TGTGCCAGCAGCTTAGGACAGAGAACCTACGAGCAGTACTTC. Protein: CASSLGQRTYEQYF. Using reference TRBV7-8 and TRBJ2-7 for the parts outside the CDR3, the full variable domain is GAGVSQSPRYKVAKRGQDVALRCDPISGHVSLFWYQQALGQGPEFLTYFQNEAQLDKSGLPSDRFFAERPEGSVSTLKIQRTQQEDSAVYLCASSLGQRTYEQYFGPGTRLTVT.

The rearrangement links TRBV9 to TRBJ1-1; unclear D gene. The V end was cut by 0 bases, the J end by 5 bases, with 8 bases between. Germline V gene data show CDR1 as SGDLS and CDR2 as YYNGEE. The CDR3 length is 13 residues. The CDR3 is CASSVAPTTEAFF. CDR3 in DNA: TGTGCCAGCAGCGTAGCTCCGACAACTGAAGCTTTCTTT.

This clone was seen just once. The CDR3 region is CAWSPRGRTEAFF. The CDR3, as DNA: TGTGCCTGGAGCCCAAGGGGGAGGACTGAAGCTTTCTTT. The rearrangement uses TRBV30 and TRBJ1-1; D is perhaps TRBD1 (6 bases). V lost 3 bases and J lost 5, with 13 bases in between. This CDR3 region has 13 residues. Looked up from germline, CDR1 is GTSNPN and CDR2 is SVGIG (reference sequence).

The CDR3 nucleotides are TGTGCCTGGAGTGGCGGTCGGAGCTCCTATAATTCACCCCTCCACTTT. As protein: CAWSGGRSSYNSPLHF. The V and J genes are TRBV30 and TRBJ1-6; D not resolved. Trimming pared 1 base from V and 0 bases from J, leaving 10 bases between. Germline CDR1 GTSNPN, CDR2 SVGIG (reference sequence). CDR3 length: 16 residues.

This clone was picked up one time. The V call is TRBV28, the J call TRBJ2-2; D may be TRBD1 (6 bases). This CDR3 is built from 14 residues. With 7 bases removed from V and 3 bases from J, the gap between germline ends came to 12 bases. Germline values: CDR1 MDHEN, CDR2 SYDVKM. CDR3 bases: TGTGCCAGCATTTGGGGGCGCGACACCGGGGAGCTGTTTTTT. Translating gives CASIWGRDTGELFF.